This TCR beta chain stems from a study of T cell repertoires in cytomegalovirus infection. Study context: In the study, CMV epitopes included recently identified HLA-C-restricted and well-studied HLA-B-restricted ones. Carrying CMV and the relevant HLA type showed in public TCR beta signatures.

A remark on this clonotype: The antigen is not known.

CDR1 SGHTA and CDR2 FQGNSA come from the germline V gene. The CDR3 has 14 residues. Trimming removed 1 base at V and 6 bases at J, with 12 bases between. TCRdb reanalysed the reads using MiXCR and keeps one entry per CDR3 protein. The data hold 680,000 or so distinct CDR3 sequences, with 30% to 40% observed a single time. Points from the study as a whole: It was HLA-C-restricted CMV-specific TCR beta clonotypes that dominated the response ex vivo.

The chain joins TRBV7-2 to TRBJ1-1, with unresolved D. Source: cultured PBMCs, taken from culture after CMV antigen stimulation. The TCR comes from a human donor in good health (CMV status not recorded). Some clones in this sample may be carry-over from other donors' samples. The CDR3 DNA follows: TGTGCCAGCAGCTTAGTACGGTTGCACGCTGAAGCTTTCTTT. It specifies CASSLVRLHAEAFF.